The TCR beta chain described here comes from a study of T cell responses to AZD1222 COVID-19 vaccine. Study overall: Some second doses came at about 4 weeks and others at about 12 weeks; these were pooled. Study results and limitations: Repertoire collection took place solely once the T cell response had peaked. The sample set comprised mostly white British donors with more females, and clonal diversity was possibly underestimated.

This clone was detected only once. What it binds is not known. The data were produced by immunoSEQ multiplex PCR, yet TCRdb's version contains in-frame clones alone and is incomplete. Of some 150,000 clones listed, more than 75% were seen once; the top ten hold roughly 4.7%. The CDR3 runs 15 residues. The germline CDR1 and CDR2 sequences are MNHNY and SVGAGI (reference sequence). Trimming stripped 2 bases from V and 4 bases from J, with 15 bases between. The genes are TRBV6-6 and TRBJ2-7, with D perhaps TRBD2 (5 bases). This receptor was obtained from an adult in good health. The sequencing here drew on peripheral blood, taken on day 0 of AZD1222 vaccination. Written as DNA, the CDR3 is TGTGCCAGCAGTTACGTACTAGTCCAGATGTACGAGCAGTACTTC. This translates into CASSYVLVQMYEQYF.